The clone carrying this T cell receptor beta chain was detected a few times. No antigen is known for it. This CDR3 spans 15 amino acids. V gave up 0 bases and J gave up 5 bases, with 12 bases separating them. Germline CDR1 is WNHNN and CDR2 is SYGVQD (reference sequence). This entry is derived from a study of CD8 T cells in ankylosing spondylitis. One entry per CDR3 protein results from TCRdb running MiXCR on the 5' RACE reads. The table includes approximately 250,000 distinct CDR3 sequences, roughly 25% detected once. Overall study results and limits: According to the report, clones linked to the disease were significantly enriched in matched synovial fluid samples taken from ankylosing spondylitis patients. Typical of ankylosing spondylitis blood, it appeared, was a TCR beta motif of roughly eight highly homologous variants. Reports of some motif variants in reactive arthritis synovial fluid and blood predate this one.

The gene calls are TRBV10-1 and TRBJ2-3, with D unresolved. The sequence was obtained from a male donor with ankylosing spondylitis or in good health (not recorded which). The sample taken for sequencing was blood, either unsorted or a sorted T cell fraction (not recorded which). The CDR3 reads CASSESAVAGDTQYF. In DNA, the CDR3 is TGCGCCAGCAGTGAGTCGGCTGTAGCAGGAGATACGCAGTATTTT.